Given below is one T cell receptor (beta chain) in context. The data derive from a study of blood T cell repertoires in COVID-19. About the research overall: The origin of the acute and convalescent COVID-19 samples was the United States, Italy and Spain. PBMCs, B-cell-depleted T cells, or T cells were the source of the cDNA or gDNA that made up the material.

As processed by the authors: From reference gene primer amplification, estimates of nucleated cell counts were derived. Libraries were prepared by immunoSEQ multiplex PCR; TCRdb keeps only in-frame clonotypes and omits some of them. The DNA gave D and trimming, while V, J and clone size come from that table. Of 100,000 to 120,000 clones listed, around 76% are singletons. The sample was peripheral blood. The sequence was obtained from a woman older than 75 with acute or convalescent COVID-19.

The CDR3 loop reads CASSIGVADTQYF. The CDR3 nucleotides are TGTGCCAGCAGTATAGGAGTGGCAGATACGCAGTATTTT. The chain employs TRBV2 and TRBJ2-3; D unclear. The germline V gene has CDR1 SNHLY and CDR2 FYNNEI. The CDR3 spans 13 residues. The V end lost 5 bases, the J end lost 4 bases, and 10 bases lay between the germline ends. Full variable domain (missing parts from reference TRBV2 and TRBJ2-3): EPEVTQTPSHQVTQMGQEVILRCVPISNHLYFYWYRQILGQKVEFLVSFYNNEISEKSEIFDDQFSVERPDGSNFTLKIRSTKLEDSAMYFCASSIGVADTQYFGPGTRLTVL.